This T cell receptor beta chain was recovered during a study of blood T cells in healthy people across ages. Looking at the study overall: Using template switching, researchers captured about one barcoded beta molecule for each two T cells.

Germline V gene sequence: CDR1 SSHAT, CDR2 FNYEAQ (reference sequence). The CDR3 runs 15 residues. V was cut by 5 bases and J by 1 base, with 13 bases left in between. Using a J-beta primer mix together with a sample-barcoded 5' primer, a second PCR was run for roughly 7 to 11 cycles. In TCRdb, the 5' RACE reads were re-called with MiXCR into one record per CDR3 protein. The sample has about 720,000 distinct CDR3 sequences, about 24% seen once; the top ten hold around 21%. The TCR sequence derives from a man between 65 and 85 years old in good health. The chain is built from TRBV7-7 and TRBJ2-3, with D maybe TRBD2 (6 bases). Material for sequencing was blood. CDR3 bases: TGTGCCAGCAGCGCCTCCCCGGGGGGCACAGATACGCAGTATTTT. Its translation is CASSASPGGTDTQYF. The entire variable domain, with the rest obtained from reference TRBV7-7 and TRBJ2-3, is as follows: GAGVSQSPRYKVTKRGQDVTLRCDPISSHATLYWYQQALGQGPEFLTYFNYEAQPDKSGLPSDRFSAERPEGSISTLTIQRTEQRDSAMYRCASSASPGGTDTQYFGPGTRLTVL.